Detailed here is one T cell receptor beta chain. Assay: immunoSEQ multiplex PCR; the TCRdb copy retains only in-frame clones and omits some. Of about 130,000 clones listed, about 81% are singletons. Time point: blood 2 weeks post-SBRT. This sample's treatment: 15 Gy SBRT to primary tumor, nephrectomy 4 weeks later. These data come from a study of radiation and T cells in renal cell carcinoma. The CDR3 is made up of 16 amino acids. The J segment lost 1 base and the V segment lost 4 bases, leaving 9 bases of the junction unmatched. Germline V gene lookup returns CDR1 SGDLS and CDR2 YYNGEE. The material was blood, obtained from a patient whose treatment included radiotherapy and nephrectomy. This receptor was identified in a woman aged 55 to 70 with renal cell carcinoma. This chain joins TRBV9 and TRBJ2-7, with TRBD1 matching over 9 bases. The CDR3 here is CASSPSGDRGSYEQYF. DNA for the CDR3: TGTGCCAGCAGCCCGAGCGGTGACAGGGGGTCCTACGAGCAGTACTTC.